Below, 8 T cell receptor beta chains from the same sample are listed, as sequenced in a study of spatial heterogeneity in lung cancer. Their antigens remain unidentified. Time point here: sample taken at primary tumor resection. Using its own MiXCR run on the 5' RACE reads, TCRdb lists one record per CDR3 protein. This table has over 10,000 distinct CDR3 sequences, roughly 4.6% appearing once. Findings and limits, study-wide: In tumors, expanded intratumoral alpha and beta TCR counts tracked mutation counts.

The material sequenced was lung tumor tissue, taken at surgery. Receptors were obtained from a male donor with early-stage non-small cell lung cancer.

This clonotype was seen a handful of times. The rearrangement uses TRBV9 and TRBJ1-4; D uncertain. The CDR3 covers 15 residues. The germline gives CDR1 SGDLS, CDR2 YYNGEE. V was trimmed by 0 bases and J by 0 bases, leaving 6 bases between them. CDR3 residues: CASSVGRATNEKLFF. The CDR3 DNA reads TGTGCCAGCAGCGTAGGCAGAGCAACTAATGAAAAACTGTTTTTT.

The rearrangement joins TRBV18 to TRBJ2-7; D is ambiguous. V lost 0 bases and J 2 bases, leaving 11 bases between the germline ends. CDR1 is KGHSH and CDR2 is LQKENI in the germline V gene. This CDR3 comprises 15 residues. DNA for the CDR3: TGTGCCAGCTCACCACCGACTCCGGGTGCCTACGAGCAGTACTTC. It encodes CASSPPTPGAYEQYF.

This clonotype was picked up many times. The chain combines TRBV12-3 or TRBV12-4 with TRBJ2-5; D uncertain. V lost 6 bases and J 7 bases, leaving 12 bases between the germline ends. This CDR3 has 12 residues. CDR3 sequence reads: CASRGLRATQYF. In nucleotides, the CDR3 is TGTGCCAGCAGGGGCCTCCGGGCGACCCAGTACTTC.

This clonotype showed up many times. The chain employs TRBV7-9 and TRBJ1-6; no clear D gene. The CDR3 sequence is 16 residues long. CDR1 is SEHNR and CDR2 is FQNEAQ in the germline V gene (reference sequence). The V and J ends lost 5 bases and 3 bases respectively, with 14 bases between them. The CDR3 here is CASSLGSRFYNSPLHF. The CDR3 DNA reads as TGTGCCAGCAGCCTGGGATCTCGCTTCTATAATTCACCCCTCCACTTT.

By frequency in the sample, this clonotype is medium-sized (0.01 to 0.1%). The chain has TRBV20-1 and TRBJ1-2, with D uncertain. The germline V and J ends were trimmed by 6 bases and 1 base, with 15 bases remaining between them. The germline CDR1 and CDR2 sequences are DFQATT and SNEGSKA (reference sequence). There are 14 residues in the CDR3. The CDR3 bases are TGCAGTGCGCGAAGGGATTCTTTTAACTATGGCTACACCTTC. The encoded protein is CSARRDSFNYGYTF.

This CDR3 reads CASYGNTIYF. The DNA of the CDR3 is TGTGCCAGCTACGGAAACACCATATATTTT. The genes are TRBV6-1 and TRBJ1-3, with unresolved D. Germline V gives CDR1 MNHNS, CDR2 SASEGT. The V end lost 8 bases, the J end lost 4 bases, and 3 bases lay between the germline ends. The CDR3 is 10 amino acids.

The sample holds many counts of this clonotype. The CDR3 loop is CAISMTGYEQYF. CDR3 DNA sequence: TGTGCCATCAGCATGACAGGGTACGAGCAGTACTTC. The J gene is TRBJ2-7, the V gene TRBV10-3; 7 nucleotides match TRBD1. This CDR3 comprises 12 residues. The germline CDR1 and CDR2 sequences are ENHRY and SYGVKD. The ends lost 6 bases at V and 4 bases at J; junction bases unmatched: 3.

This clonotype was observed a few times. The V call is TRBV6-5, the J call TRBJ2-4, with 10 nucleotides matching TRBD1. Germline V gene data show CDR1 as MNHEY and CDR2 as SVGAGI. The CDR3 runs 13 residues. The CDR3 is CAVGTGVSNIQYF. CDR3 nucleotide sequence: TGTGCAGTAGGGACAGGGGTGTCGAACATTCAGTACTTC.